This T cell receptor beta chain was recovered during a study of blood T cell repertoires in COVID-19. Whole-study context: T cells, B-cell-depleted T cells, or PBMCs supplied cDNA or gDNA.

Study processing details: Estimation of nucleated cell counts relied on the amplification of reference gene primers. This table comes from immunoSEQ multiplex PCR, and its TCRdb copy is limited to in-frame clones, with some not included. Clonal size and the V and J genes are those of that table, whereas D and trimming came from the DNA. The table has approximately 83,000 clones, about 75% seen once. Germline V gives CDR1 LNHDA, CDR2 SQIVND (reference sequence). V lost 9 bases and J lost 4, with 19 bases in between. CDR3 size: 15 residues. Material: peripheral blood. The genes are TRBV19 and TRBJ1-5; D is uncertain. This sequence originates from a woman older than 75 with acute or convalescent COVID-19. DNA of the CDR3: TGTGCCAGCAGCTATCTAGACGGACTGAATCAGCCCCAGCATTTT. It specifies CASSYLDGLNQPQHF.